This TCR beta chain was observed in a study of OX40 agonist ivuxolimab in advanced cancers. As for the study in general: Patients received intravenous ivuxolimab every 2 weeks at 0.01 to 10 mg/kg. Findings and limits, study-wide: Compared with others, partial responders at 0.1-3.0 mg/kg displayed clonal expansion among the lowest. Relative to CD4+ cells, CD8+ T cells on average had more expanded clones.

Concerning this clone itself: Its antigen remains unknown.

Trimming removed 5 bases at V and 4 bases at J, with 21 bases between. The CDR3 has 17 residues. Germline V gene lookup returns CDR1 MGHDK and CDR2 SYGVNS. This table comes from immunoSEQ multiplex PCR, and its TCRdb copy is limited to in-frame clones, with some not included. The sample shows tens of thousands of clones, around nine tenths of them seen only once. Autoimmune disease history or systemic immunosuppression led to patient exclusion. The input for sequencing was CD4+ or CD8+ T cells sorted from blood, taken in a trial of the OX40 agonist ivuxolimab. The receptor's source is an adult with an advanced solid tumor such as melanoma, head and neck, liver or kidney cancer. V is TRBV25-1 and J is TRBJ1-3; TRBD1 might be the D (6 bases). DNA for the CDR3: TGTGCCAGCAGTACACTCTCCGGACAGTTTGGGGGAAACACCATATATTTT. Its translation is CASSTLSGQFGGNTIYF.